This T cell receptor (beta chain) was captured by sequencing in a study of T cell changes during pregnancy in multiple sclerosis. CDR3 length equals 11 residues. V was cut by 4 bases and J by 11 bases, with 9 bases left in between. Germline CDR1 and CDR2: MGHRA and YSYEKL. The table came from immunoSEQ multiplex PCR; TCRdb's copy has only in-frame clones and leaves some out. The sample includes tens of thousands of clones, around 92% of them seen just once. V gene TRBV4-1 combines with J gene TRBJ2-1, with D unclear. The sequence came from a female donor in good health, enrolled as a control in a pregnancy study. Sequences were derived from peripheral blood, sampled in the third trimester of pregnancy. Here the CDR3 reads CASSRDGQQFF. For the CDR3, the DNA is TGCGCCAGCAGCCGAGACGGTCAGCAGTTCTTC.